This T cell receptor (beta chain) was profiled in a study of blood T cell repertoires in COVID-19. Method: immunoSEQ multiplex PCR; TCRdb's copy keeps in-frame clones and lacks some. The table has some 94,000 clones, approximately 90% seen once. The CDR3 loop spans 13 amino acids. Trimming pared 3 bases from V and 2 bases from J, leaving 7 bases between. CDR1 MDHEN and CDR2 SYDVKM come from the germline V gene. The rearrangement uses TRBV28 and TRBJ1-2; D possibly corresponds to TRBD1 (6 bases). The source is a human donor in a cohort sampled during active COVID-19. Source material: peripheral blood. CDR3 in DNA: TGTGCCAGCAGTTTTGACAGGAACTATGGCTACACCTTC. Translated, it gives CASSFDRNYGYTF.